This TCR beta chain was sequenced during a study of T cells in Graves' hyperthyroidism and ophthalmopathy. Amplification yielded TCR beta CDR3 regions, with RNA transcripts as the source. Researchers ran a first-round RT-PCR on the TCR CDR3 using the HTBI primer set. A single record per CDR3 protein comes from TCRdb applying MiXCR to the multiplex PCR reads. The table includes approximately 410,000 distinct CDR3 sequences, about an eighth detected once. The CDR3 has 15 amino acids. The ends were cut back, 5 bases at V and 4 bases at J, with 17 bases in the middle. Germline V gene lookup returns CDR1 LNHDA and CDR2 SQIVND (reference sequence). With regard to this clonotype: Its target is unknown.

Notes on the study in general: Most thyroid clonotypes with frequency above 0.001 were detected in blood.

Material: blood. The clonotype originates from a woman aged 18-35 years with Graves' hyperthyroidism. The chain uses TRBV19 and TRBJ1-1; possibly TRBD1 for D (6 bases). Written as DNA, the CDR3 is TGTGCCAGTAGTCTGAGGACAGCAACCGGCACTGAAGCTTTCTTT. Its translation: CASSLRTATGTEAFF.